Each of the 27 T cell receptor beta chains below was sequenced from the same sample in a study of beta chain features in type 1 diabetes. Their recognized antigens are unknown. Findings and caveats of the study: Researchers report that Type 1 diabetes patients had moderately but significantly shorter TCRB CDR3s across all four CD4+ subsets.

Sequenced material consisted of expressed TCRB transcripts (all of the isolated RNA was reverse transcribed). TCRdb keeps only in-frame clones here, not all; method: immunoSEQ multiplex PCR. The sample has a few hundred thousand clones, 10% to 15% seen once. Sequenced sample: naive CD4+ T cells from blood. These TCRs come from a woman in her late teens or twenties with type 1 diabetes.

This clone was observed a few times. The gene calls are TRBV7-8 and TRBJ1-5; tentatively, D is TRBD1 (6 bases). This CDR3 is 16 amino acids long. V was shortened by 5 bases and J by 1 base, with 15 bases between the two germline ends. Per the germline V gene, CDR1 is SGHVS and CDR2 is FQNEAQ. The CDR3 reads CASSKRQDLSNQPQHF. CDR3 nucleotides: TGTGCCAGCAGCAAAAGACAGGATTTGAGCAATCAGCCCCAGCATTTT.

In its sample, this clone was seen a few times. The CDR3 coding sequence is TGTGCCTGGAGCCTCAAACTAGCGGCCATGAGGCAGGAGCAGTTCTTC. Its translation is CAWSLKLAAMRQEQFF. The chain links TRBV30 to TRBJ2-1; TRBD2 aligns across 8 bases. V was pared by 3 bases and J by 10 bases, with 17 bases of the junction left unmatched. This CDR3 is built from 16 residues. Germline V CDR1 and CDR2: GTSNPN, SVGIG (reference sequence).

This clone was counted between two and nine times. The J gene is TRBJ1-2, the V gene TRBV5-1, with D hard to call. V dropped 0 bases and J dropped 0 bases, with 9 bases sitting between them. The CDR3 spans 15 residues. CDR1 is SGHRS and CDR2 is YFSETQ in the germline V gene. The CDR3 region has the DNA TGCGCCAGCAGCTTGGTTACAGCATCTAACTATGGCTACACCTTC. Protein product: CASSLVTASNYGYTF.

This chain links TRBV4-2 with TRBJ2-2; possibly TRBD1 for D (5 bases). In germline, CDR1 is LGHNA, CDR2 YNFKEQ. The CDR3 contains 15 residues. Trimming left V 1 base short and J 3 bases short, with 9 bases between. DNA of the CDR3: TGTGCCAGCAGCCAAGGCGGACACGACACCGGGGAGCTGTTTTTT. Translation gives CASSQGGHDTGELFF.

The V call is TRBV30, the J call TRBJ2-2, with 11 bases identical to TRBD2. The trim removed 4 bases at V and 4 bases at J, leaving 5 bases unmatched. The germline V gene encodes CDR1 GTSNPN and CDR2 SVGIG (reference sequence). This CDR3 comprises 15 residues. The CDR3 protein is CAWKVAGGPTGELFF. The CDR3 nucleotides read TGTGCCTGGAAGGTAGCGGGAGGGCCCACCGGGGAGCTGTTTTTT. The full variable domain, rest sourced from reference TRBV30 and TRBJ2-2, is SQTIHQWPATLVQPVGSPLSLECTVEGTSNPNLYWYRQAAGRGLQLLFYSVGIGQISSEVPQNLSASRPQDRQFILSSKKLLLSDSGFYLCAWKVAGGPTGELFFGEGSRLTVL.

In its sample, this clone was seen a few times. The DNA of the CDR3 is TGTGCCAGCAGTGTTCCCCGGTACGAGCAGTACTTC. Translating gives CASSVPRYEQYF. The chain is built from TRBV6-4 and TRBJ2-7; D unclear. V was pared by 4 bases and J by 4 bases, with 8 bases between. CDR3 length: 12 amino acids. Germline loops: CDR1 MRHNA, CDR2 SNTAGT.

V gene TRBV5-6 combines with J gene TRBJ2-7; a weak D match, TRBD2 (5 bases). The CDR3 extends over 14 amino acids. The V and J ends lost 5 bases and 0 bases respectively, with 12 bases between them. The germline V gene encodes CDR1 SGHDT and CDR2 YYEEEE. In nucleotides, the CDR3 is TGTGCCAGCAGTCGGGGAACGTCCTCCTACGAGCAGTACTTC. Translating it yields CASSRGTSSYEQYF.

This clone was seen only a few times. The gene calls are TRBV2 and TRBJ2-5; perhaps TRBD1 as D (7 bases). V was shortened by 4 bases and J by 3 bases, with 18 bases between the two germline ends. Germline assignment: CDR1 SNHLY and CDR2 FYNNEI. The length of the CDR3 is 16 residues. DNA of the CDR3: TGTGCCAGCAGTGGCGTAGGAGGGGGCCTCAAAGAGACCCAGTACTTC. It codes for CASSGVGGGLKETQYF. Based on the CDR3 plus reference TRBV2 and TRBJ2-5, the full variable domain is EPEVTQTPSHQVTQMGQEVILRCVPISNHLYFYWYRQILGQKVEFLVSFYNNEISEKSEIFDDQFSVERPDGSNFTLKIRSTKLEDSAMYFCASSGVGGGLKETQYFGPGTRLLVL.

The sample holds a few counts of this clone. Because it lacks the conserved phenylalanine or tryptophan at the end, this CDR3 is likely a read error. V gene TRBV7-9 combines with J gene TRBJ1-1, with TRBD1 matching 8 bases. The germline V gene has CDR1 SEHNR and CDR2 FQNEAQ (reference sequence). V shed 6 bases and J 4 bases; nucleotides not matched to a gene: 7. CDR3 length equals 14 residues. The CDR3 sequence: CASSIQGAGTEAFL. The CDR3 nucleotides read TGTGCCAGCAGTATTCAGGGGGCAGGCACTGAAGCTTTCCTT.

There are a few counts of this clone. The rearrangement joins TRBV29-1 to TRBJ2-7; 8 nucleotides align to TRBD1. From germline, CDR1 is SQVTM and CDR2 ANQGSEA. The CDR3 extends over 13 amino acids. The V segment lost 5 bases and the J segment 4 bases; nucleotides outside the gene matches: 7. CDR3 bases: TGCAGCGTTCGTAGGACAGGGCCATACGAGCAGTACTTC. Translated, it gives CSVRRTGPYEQYF.

This clone was picked up a small number of times. The chain has TRBV9 and TRBJ2-7; tentative D call: TRBD2 (5 bases). V lost 2 bases and J 2 bases, leaving 14 bases between the germline ends. Germline assignment: CDR1 SGDLS and CDR2 YYNGEE. The CDR3 spans 15 residues. Here the CDR3 DNA reads TGTGCCAGCAGCGTTGGTCAGGCGGGTACCTACGAGCAGTACTTC. This encodes CASSVGQAGTYEQYF. Supplemented by reference TRBV9 and TRBJ2-7, the full variable domain reads DSGVTQTPKHLITATGQRVTLRCSPRSGDLSVYWYQQSLDQGLQFLIQYYNGEERAKGNILERFSAQQFPDLHSELNLSSLELGDSALYFCASSVGQAGTYEQYFGPGTRLTVT.

This sequence joins TRBV27 and TRBJ1-2, with 8 bases matching TRBD1. Germline values: CDR1 MNHEY, CDR2 SMNVEV (reference sequence). The CDR3 has 14 residues. V was clipped by 1 base and J by 8 bases; unmatched bases: 6. CDR3 coding DNA: TGTGCCAGCAGTTTATTTGGGACAGGCGGCGGCTACACCTTC. This sequence encodes CASSLFGTGGGYTF.

Written as DNA, the CDR3 is TGTGCCAGTAGCCCTAGCGGGGGCGGCACCGGGGAGCTGTTTTTT. The encoded protein is CASSPSGGGTGELFF. This sequence joins TRBV19 and TRBJ2-2; TRBD2 aligns across 10 bases. CDR3 length: 15 residues. J gave up 4 bases and V 6 bases, and 5 bases lay outside the gene matches. The germline V gene has CDR1 LNHDA and CDR2 SQIVND (reference sequence).

The chain has TRBV19 and TRBJ2-7; TRBD1 agrees at 9 bases. V lost 5 bases to trimming and J lost 3 bases; unmatched junction nucleotides: 8. CDR1 is LNHDA and CDR2 is SQIVND in the germline V gene (reference sequence). CDR3 length: 15 amino acids. The CDR3 region has the DNA TGTGCCAGTAGTCGCTCCGGGACAGGGAGCTACGAGCAGTACTTC. Translated, it gives CASSRSGTGSYEQYF.

The sample holds a few counts of this clone. The chain joins TRBV7-2 to TRBJ2-3; 8 nucleotides match TRBD2. Germline-derived CDR1 and CDR2 are SGHTA and FQGNSA. V gave up 5 bases and J gave up 0 bases; unmatched junction bases: 7. This CDR3 contains 16 residues. CDR3 region: CASSPQLAASTDTQYF. In nucleotides, the CDR3 is TGTGCCAGCAGCCCGCAACTAGCGGCTAGCACAGATACGCAGTATTTT.

V is TRBV7-2 and J is TRBJ1-2; D is unclear. Trimming pared 0 bases from V and 5 bases from J, leaving 4 bases between. This CDR3 has 12 amino acids. The germline V gene has CDR1 SGHTA and CDR2 FQGNSA. CDR3 protein: CASSLASYGYTF. The CDR3 DNA follows: TGTGCCAGCAGCTTAGCATCTTATGGCTACACCTTC.

This clone was counted a few times. The rearrangement uses TRBV7-2 and TRBJ2-5; 7 bases match TRBD2. This CDR3 spans 14 amino acids. Germline CDR1 is SGHTA and CDR2 is FQGNSA. After removal of 2 bases from V and 3 bases from J, the junction contained 3 bases not matched to a gene. CDR3 protein: CASSLWGGKETQYF. In nucleotides, the CDR3 is TGTGCCAGCAGCTTATGGGGGGGTAAAGAGACCCAGTACTTC.

V gene TRBV9 combines with J gene TRBJ2-7, with 11 bases matching TRBD2. This CDR3 contains 17 residues. Germline assignment: CDR1 SGDLS and CDR2 YYNGEE. V was clipped by 4 bases and J by 2 bases; unmatched bases: 11. In DNA form, the CDR3 reads TGTGCCAGCAGCCCTTTGGGGACTAGCGGTTTTCCCTACGAGCAGTACTTC. Amino acid sequence: CASSPLGTSGFPYEQYF. Together with reference TRBV9 and TRBJ2-7, the CDR3 gives the full variable domain: DSGVTQTPKHLITATGQRVTLRCSPRSGDLSVYWYQQSLDQGLQFLIQYYNGEERAKGNILERFSAQQFPDLHSELNLSSLELGDSALYFCASSPLGTSGFPYEQYFGPGTRLTVT.

V and J are TRBV9 and TRBJ2-7; 7 bases line up with TRBD1. The CDR3 loop spans 15 amino acids. Looked up from germline, CDR1 is SGDLS and CDR2 is YYNGEE. After removal of 3 bases from V and 2 bases from J, the junction contained 8 bases not matched to a gene. The CDR3 sequence: CASSATGQSTYEQYF. CDR3 nucleotide sequence: TGTGCCAGCAGCGCGACGGGACAGTCGACCTACGAGCAGTACTTC.

This clone was counted a few times. This chain links TRBV4-3 with TRBJ2-7; perhaps TRBD1 as D (5 bases). The CDR3 length is 14 residues. Deletions cut 0 bases from V and 6 bases from J, with 12 bases between. In germline, CDR1 is LGHNA, CDR2 YSLEER. CDR3 bases: TGCGCCAGCAGCCAAGACGGCCAGGGCGGCGAGCAGTACTTC. Protein: CASSQDGQGGEQYF.

The V gene is TRBV7-2, the J gene TRBJ1-2, with no clear D. CDR1 is SGHTA and CDR2 is FQGNSA in the germline V gene. There are 13 residues in the CDR3. V lost 7 bases, J lost 8 bases, and 17 bases lay in between. The CDR3 loop is CASIRGAHGGYTF. For the CDR3, the DNA is TGTGCCAGCATCCGGGGAGCCCACGGCGGCTACACCTTC.

This clone was picked up a small number of times. The rearrangement links TRBV28 to TRBJ2-5; D unresolved. Trimming shortened V by 5 bases and J by 3 bases, and 7 bases separated the two germline ends. Germline loops: CDR1 MDHEN, CDR2 SYDVKM. There are 12 residues in the CDR3. CDR3 coding DNA: TGTGCCAGCAGTCGACTTAAAGAGACCCAGTACTTC. Translated, it gives CASSRLKETQYF.

This clone turned up a few times. The chain links TRBV28 to TRBJ2-1; 7 nucleotides match TRBD2. Germline CDR1 and CDR2: MDHEN and SYDVKM. The V segment lost 3 bases and the J segment 5 bases; nucleotides outside the gene matches: 4. This CDR3 is built from 14 residues. CDR3 protein: CASSLPSGHNEQFF. The CDR3 region has the DNA TGTGCCAGCAGTTTGCCTAGCGGCCACAATGAGCAGTTCTTC.

About this clone: Other DNA sequences in this sample translate to the same CDR3. The chain joins TRBV7-9 to TRBJ1-2; D remains unclear. This CDR3 is 12 amino acids long. CDR1 is SEHNR, CDR2 FQNEAQ, per germline (reference sequence). Trimming pared 2 bases from V and 8 bases from J, leaving 9 bases between. CDR3 region: CASSLLGSGYTF. CDR3 coding DNA: TGTGCCAGCAGCTTACTTGGGAGCGGCTACACCTTC.

This chain connects TRBV4-1 to TRBJ2-5, with 9 bases matching TRBD1. The CDR3 covers 18 residues. The ends lost 4 bases at V and 5 bases at J; junction bases unmatched: 17. Germline V gives CDR1 MGHRA, CDR2 YSYEKL. The chain's CDR3 is CASSLRRGGQGPGETQYF. The CDR3 DNA follows: TGCGCCAGCAGCCTCCGAAGGGGTGGACAGGGGCCTGGGGAGACCCAGTACTTC.

This chain links TRBV5-1 with TRBJ2-3, with 7 nucleotides matching TRBD2. V lost 0 bases, J lost 0 bases, and 4 bases stayed unmatched. The CDR3 spans 16 residues. Looked up from germline, CDR1 is SGHRS and CDR2 is YFSETQ. The CDR3 region has the DNA TGCGCCAGCAGCTTGGAACTAGCGATCAGCACAGATACGCAGTATTTT. This gives the protein CASSLELAISTDTQYF.

The rearrangement joins TRBV6-4 to TRBJ2-1, with 9 bases fitting TRBD1. The CDR3 extends over 16 amino acids. The germline CDR1 and CDR2 sequences are MRHNA and SNTAGT. V was clipped by 6 bases and J by 5 bases; unmatched bases: 11. CDR3 sequence reads: CASSPTLGQGNNEQFF. The CDR3 nucleotides read TGTGCCAGCAGCCCCACCTTGGGACAGGGTAACAATGAGCAGTTCTTC.